The clone carrying this TCR beta chain was seen repeatedly, ten times or more. Its antigen is not known. The TCR beta library used iRepertoire HTBI primers with Arm-PCR amplification of CDR3. Using its own MiXCR run on the multiplex PCR reads, TCRdb lists one record per CDR3 protein. The repertoire holds fewer than 650,000 distinct CDR3 sequences, with 16% as singletons. This sample stems from a study of regulatory T cells in long-lasting Graves disease. Time point reported: newly diagnosed GD, antithyroid drugs for less than 3 months. Researchers made the TCR library from RNA that was extracted from PBMCs. The study's findings and limits: Patients whose Graves' disease persisted exhibited lower TCR diversity than those newly diagnosed.

The germline CDR1 and CDR2 sequences are SGHTA and FQGNSA. The CDR3 totals 15 residues. V was pared by 1 base and J by 7 bases, with 3 bases of the junction left unmatched. These data also formed part of another study, on T cells in Graves' hyperthyroidism and ophthalmopathy. That study adds: These patients, aged 18 to 65, had recently diagnosed hyperthyroidism lasting under 2 months.

The receptor comes from a woman younger than 45 with Graves disease. The source was peripheral blood mononuclear cells (PBMCs), collected at new diagnosis, from a patient treated with antithyroid drugs. The genes are TRBV7-2 and TRBJ1-6, with 8 bases aligning to TRBD1. This CDR3 reads CASSLVGQANSPLHF. For the CDR3, the DNA is TGTGCCAGCAGCTTAGTGGGACAGGCCAATTCACCCCTCCACTTT.